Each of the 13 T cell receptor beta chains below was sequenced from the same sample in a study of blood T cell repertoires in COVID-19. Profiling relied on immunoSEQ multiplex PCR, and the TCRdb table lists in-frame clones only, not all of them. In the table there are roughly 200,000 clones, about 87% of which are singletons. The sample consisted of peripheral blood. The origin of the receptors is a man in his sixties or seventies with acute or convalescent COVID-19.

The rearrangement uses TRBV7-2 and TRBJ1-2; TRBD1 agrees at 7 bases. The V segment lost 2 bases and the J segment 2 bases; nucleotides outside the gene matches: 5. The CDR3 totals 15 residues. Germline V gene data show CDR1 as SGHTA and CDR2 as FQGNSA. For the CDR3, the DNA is TGTGCCAGCAGCTTAAGGTCAGGGGGGAACTATGGCTACACCTTC. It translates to CASSLRSGGNYGYTF.

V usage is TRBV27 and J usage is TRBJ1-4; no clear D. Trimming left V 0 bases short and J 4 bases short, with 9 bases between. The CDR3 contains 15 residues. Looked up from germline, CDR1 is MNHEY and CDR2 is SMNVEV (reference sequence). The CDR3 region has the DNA TGTGCCAGCAGTTTATCGAGGCTGAATAATGAAAAACTGTTTTTT. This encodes CASSLSRLNNEKLFF.

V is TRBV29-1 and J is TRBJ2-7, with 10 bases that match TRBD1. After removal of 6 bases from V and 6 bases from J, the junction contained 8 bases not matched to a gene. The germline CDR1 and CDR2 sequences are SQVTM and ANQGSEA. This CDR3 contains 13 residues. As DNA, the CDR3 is TGCAGCGTCGCGGGACAGGGGTTTCGCGAGCAGTACTTC. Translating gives CSVAGQGFREQYF.

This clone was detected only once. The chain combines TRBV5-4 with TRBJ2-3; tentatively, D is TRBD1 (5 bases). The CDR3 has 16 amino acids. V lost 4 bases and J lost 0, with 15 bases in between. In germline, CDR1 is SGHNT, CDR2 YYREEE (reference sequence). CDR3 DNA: TGTGCCAGCAGCACCATGGGGCGGTCTAGCACAGATACGCAGTATTTT. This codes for CASSTMGRSSTDTQYF.

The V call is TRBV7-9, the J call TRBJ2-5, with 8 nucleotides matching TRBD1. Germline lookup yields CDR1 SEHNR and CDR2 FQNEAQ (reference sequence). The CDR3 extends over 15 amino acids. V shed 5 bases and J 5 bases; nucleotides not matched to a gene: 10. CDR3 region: CASSHGQGEVETQYF. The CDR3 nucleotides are TGTGCCAGCAGCCACGGACAGGGTGAGGTTGAGACCCAGTACTTC.

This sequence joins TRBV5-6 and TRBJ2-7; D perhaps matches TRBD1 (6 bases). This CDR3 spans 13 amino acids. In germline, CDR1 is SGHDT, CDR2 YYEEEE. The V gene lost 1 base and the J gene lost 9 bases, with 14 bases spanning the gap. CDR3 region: CASSLYRATWQYF. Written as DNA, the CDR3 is TGTGCCAGCAGCTTGTACAGGGCCACGTGGCAGTACTTC.

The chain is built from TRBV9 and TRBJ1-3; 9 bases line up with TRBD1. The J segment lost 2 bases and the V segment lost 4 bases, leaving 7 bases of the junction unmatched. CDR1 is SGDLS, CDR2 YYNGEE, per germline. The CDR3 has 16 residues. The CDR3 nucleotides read TGTGCCAGCAGCATAAAGGACAGGGGAGCTGGAAACACCATATATTTT. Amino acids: CASSIKDRGAGNTIYF. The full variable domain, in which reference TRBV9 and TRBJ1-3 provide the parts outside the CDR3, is DSGVTQTPKHLITATGQRVTLRCSPRSGDLSVYWYQQSLDQGLQFLIQYYNGEERAKGNILERFSAQQFPDLHSELNLSSLELGDSALYFCASSIKDRGAGNTIYFGEGSWLTVV.

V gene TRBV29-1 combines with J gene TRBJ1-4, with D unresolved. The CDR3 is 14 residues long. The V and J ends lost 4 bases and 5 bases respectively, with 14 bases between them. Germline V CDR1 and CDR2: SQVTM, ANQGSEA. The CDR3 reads CSVAPGTTNEKLFF. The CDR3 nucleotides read TGCAGCGTTGCCCCGGGTACTACGAATGAAAAACTGTTTTTT. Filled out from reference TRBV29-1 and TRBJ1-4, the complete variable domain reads SAVISQKPSRDICQRGTSLTIQCQVDSQVTMMFWYRQQPGQSLTLIATANQGSEATYESGFVIDKFPISRPNLTFSTLTVSNMSPEDSSIYLCSVAPGTTNEKLFFGSGTQLSVL.

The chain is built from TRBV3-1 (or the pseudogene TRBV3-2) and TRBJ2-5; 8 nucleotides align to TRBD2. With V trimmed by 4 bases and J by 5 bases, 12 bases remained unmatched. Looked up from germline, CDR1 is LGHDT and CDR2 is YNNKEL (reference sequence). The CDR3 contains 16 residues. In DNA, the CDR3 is TGTGCCAGCAGCCGAACTAGCGGTTCCCTCGGGGAGACCCAGTACTTC. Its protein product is CASSRTSGSLGETQYF.

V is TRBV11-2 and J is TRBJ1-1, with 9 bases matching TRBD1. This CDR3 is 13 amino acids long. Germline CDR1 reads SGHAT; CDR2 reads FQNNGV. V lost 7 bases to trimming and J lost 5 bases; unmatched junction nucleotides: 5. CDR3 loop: CASKWDRDTEAFF. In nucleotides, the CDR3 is TGTGCCAGCAAATGGGACAGGGATACTGAAGCTTTCTTT.

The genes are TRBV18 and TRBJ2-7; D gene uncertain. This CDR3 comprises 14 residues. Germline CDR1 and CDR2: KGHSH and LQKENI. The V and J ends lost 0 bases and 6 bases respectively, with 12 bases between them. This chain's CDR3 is CASSPPGAPLEQYF. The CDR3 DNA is TGTGCCAGCTCACCACCCGGAGCGCCCCTCGAGCAGTACTTC.

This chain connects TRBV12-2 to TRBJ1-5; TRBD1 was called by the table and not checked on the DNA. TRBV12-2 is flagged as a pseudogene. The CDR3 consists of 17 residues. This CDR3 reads CASRLASSTDSNQPQHF. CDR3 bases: TGTGCAAGTCGCTTAGCGAGCTCGACAGATAGCAATCAGCCCCAGCATTTT.

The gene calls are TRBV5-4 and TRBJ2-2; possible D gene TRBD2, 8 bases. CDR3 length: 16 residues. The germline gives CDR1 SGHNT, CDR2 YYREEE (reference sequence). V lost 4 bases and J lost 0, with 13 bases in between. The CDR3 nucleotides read TGTGCCAGCAGCCCCGGGAGGGGGCCGAACACCGGGGAGCTGTTTTTT. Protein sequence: CASSPGRGPNTGELFF.